Listed below are T cell receptor beta chains from one sample, sequenced in a study of shared clonotypes between healthy human individuals. Profiled with immunoSEQ multiplex PCR; TCRdb holds only in-frame clones, not every one. The repertoire consists of about 670,000 clones, with about 78% occurring once and the leading ten covering around 2%. Sequences were obtained from memory CD4+ T cells sorted from blood. The receptors derive from a woman under 40 in good health. The CDR3 runs from the conserved cysteine through the conserved F or W. The D gene is left open where the match is weak. Only some rows state a clone size, as once, few, many or a class for expanded clones.

size	J	D	V	CDR3	DNA
NA	TRBJ2-7	NA	TRBV11-2	CASSTLGISSYEQYF	TGTGCCAGCAGCACCCTGGGGATCAGCTCCTACGAGCAGTACTTC
many	TRBJ2-7	NA	TRBV6-5	CASSYSNQFGDEQYF	TGTGCCAGCAGTTACTCGAACCAGTTCGGGGACGAGCAGTACTTC
NA	TRBJ1-1	NA	TRBV5-4	CASSLGFYKNTEAFF	TGTGCCAGCAGCTTGGGGTTTTATAAGAACACTGAAGCTTTCTTT
NA	TRBJ1-2	NA	TRBV30	CAWIHDTGAAGYTF	TGTGCCTGGATCCACGACACTGGGGCAGCCGGCTACACCTTC
few	TRBJ1-1	NA	TRBV7-2	CASSSSTGMVATEAFF	TGTGCCAGCAGCTCATCCACAGGGATGGTGGCCACTGAAGCTTTCTTT
few	TRBJ1-3	NA	TRBV5-1	CASSVGTSGNTIYF	TGCGCCAGCAGCGTGGGGACCTCAGGAAACACCATATATTTT
few	TRBJ2-7	TRBD2	TRBV15	CATSPLLAGDHEQYF	TGTGCCACCAGCCCCTTACTAGCGGGAGACCACGAGCAGTACTTC
NA	TRBJ2-4	NA	TRBV5-1	CASKDAPVAKNIQYF	TGCGCCAGCAAGGACGCCCCCGTAGCCAAAAACATTCAGTACTTC
NA	TRBJ2-7	NA	TRBV28	CASSLLGLEQYF	TGTGCCAGCAGTTTATTGGGCCTCGAGCAGTACTTC
NA	TRBJ1-2	NA	TRBV7-9	CASSLSPGQPVYGYTF	TGTGCCAGCAGCCTCTCCCCCGGACAGCCTGTCTATGGCTACACCTTC
NA	TRBJ1-5	NA	TRBV6-5	CASSYRETQPQHF	TGTGCCAGCAGTTACCGGGAAACTCAGCCCCAGCATTTT
NA	TRBJ2-7	NA	TRBV7-8	CASSARADPNENEQYF	TGTGCCAGCAGCGCAAGGGCAGACCCGAATGAGAACGAGCAGTACTTC
NA	TRBJ1-5	TRBD1	TRBV7-2	CASSARGGQPQHF	TGTGCCAGCAGTGCCAGGGGGGGCCAGCCCCAGCATTTT
NA	TRBJ2-7	NA	TRBV19	CASSYRDTTYEQYF	TGTGCCAGTAGCTACCGGGACACAACCTACGAGCAGTACTTC
few	TRBJ2-3	NA	TRBV28	CASNGGTDTQYF	TGTGCCAGCAACGGAGGCACAGATACGCAGTATTTT
few	TRBJ1-1	NA	TRBV6-6	CASNRLDTEAFF	TGTGCCAGCAACCGACTAGACACTGAAGCTTTCTTT
once	TRBJ2-1	TRBD1	TRBV19	CASSARDRGKNEQFF	TGTGCCAGTAGTGCCCGGGACAGGGGTAAGAATGAGCAGTTCTTC
NA	TRBJ2-1	NA	TRBV4-1	CASSQLTGRSYNEQFF	TGCGCCAGCAGCCAGTTGACAGGGAGGTCCTACAATGAGCAGTTCTTC
once	TRBJ2-7	TRBD1	TRBV18	CASSPGQANSEQYF	TGTGCCAGCTCACCCGGACAGGCAAACAGCGAGCAGTACTTC
NA	TRBJ1-2	NA	TRBV5-4	CASSSTGRGAGGYTF	TGTGCCAGCAGCTCAACCGGAAGGGGCGCAGGGGGCTACACCTTC
few	TRBJ1-5	NA	TRBV18	CASSPLQDQPQHF	TGTGCCAGCTCACCATTGCAAGATCAGCCCCAGCATTTT
NA	TRBJ2-1	TRBD2	TRBV28	CASSSRGASGRPQMFF	TGTGCCAGCAGCTCCAGGGGGGCTAGCGGGAGGCCGCAGATGTTCTTC
NA	TRBJ2-3	TRBD2	TRBV27	CASHQLAGGPIDTQYF	TGTGCCAGCCACCAACTAGCGGGAGGGCCGATAGATACGCAGTATTTT
few	TRBJ2-7	NA	TRBV28	CASSVSGYEQYF	TGTGCCAGCAGCGTATCGGGCTACGAGCAGTACTTC
NA	TRBJ2-7	NA	TRBV28	CASSSHPGGRTEQYF	TGTGCCAGCAGTTCCCACCCCGGGGGGCGGACCGAGCAGTACTTC
many	TRBJ2-1	TRBD2	TRBV7-9	CASSFPGLAGSIEQFF	TGTGCCAGCAGCTTCCCAGGACTAGCGGGGTCTATTGAGCAGTTCTTC
once	TRBJ1-4	TRBD1	TRBV5-4	CASSSGTGEEKLFF	TGTGCCAGCAGCTCCGGGACAGGGGAGGAAAAACTGTTTTTT
few	TRBJ1-5	TRBD1	TRBV6-5	CASSRDRGQPQHF	TGTGCCAGCAGTCGCGACAGGGGTCAGCCCCAGCATTTT
NA	TRBJ2-2	NA	TRBV5-1	CASSLFPGAFTGELFF	TGCGCCAGCAGCTTGTTCCCGGGGGCCTTCACCGGGGAGCTGTTTTTT
NA	TRBJ2-7	NA	TRBV11-2	CASSLSGHTYEQYF	TGTGCCAGCAGCTTATCGGGGCATACCTACGAGCAGTACTTC
NA	TRBJ1-1	NA	TRBV6-5	CASSYLGSEAFF	TGTGCCAGCAGTTACTTAGGTAGTGAAGCTTTCTTT
NA	TRBJ2-3	TRBD2	TRBV7-9	CASSPSTSASTDTQYF	TGTGCCAGCAGCCCATCGACTAGCGCAAGCACAGATACGCAGTATTTT
NA	TRBJ1-1	NA	TRBV18	CASSPNEGSEAFF	TGTGCCAGCTCACCCAACGAGGGGTCTGAAGCTTTCTTT
NA	TRBJ1-2	NA	TRBV11-3	CASSHNRDPYGYTF	TGTGCCAGCAGCCATAACCGGGATCCCTATGGCTACACCTTC
once	TRBJ2-2	NA	TRBV5-1	CASMGLGSFTGELFF	TGCGCCAGCATGGGGCTCGGGTCCTTCACCGGGGAGCTGTTTTTT
NA	TRBJ1-1	NA	TRBV2	CASSEAPGNTEAFF	TGTGCCAGCAGTGAAGCGCCTGGGAACACTGAAGCTTTCTTT
NA	TRBJ2-3	TRBD2	TRBV2	CASSEAVLAGASDTQYF	TGTGCCAGCAGTGAAGCGGTGCTAGCGGGAGCTTCAGATACGCAGTATTTT
NA	TRBJ2-7	NA	TRBV29-1	CSVGRFGSGEQYF	TGCAGCGTCGGTCGTTTTGGCTCGGGCGAGCAGTACTTC
NA	TRBJ1-1	NA	TRBV5-8	CASSLVAGAMNTEAFF	TGTGCCAGCAGCTTGGTCGCAGGAGCTATGAACACTGAAGCTTTCTTT
few	TRBJ2-3	TRBD1	TRBV7-2	CASSSRDRATTDTQYF	TGTGCCAGCAGCTCCCGAGACAGGGCAACGACAGATACGCAGTATTTT
NA	TRBJ2-7	NA	TRBV4-2	CASSQERGESYEQYF	TGTGCCAGCAGCCAAGAACGCGGGGAGAGCTACGAGCAGTACTTC
NA	TRBJ1-1	NA	TRBV5-1	CASSQLFGANTEAFF	TGCGCCAGCAGCCAACTTTTCGGCGCGAACACTGAAGCTTTCTTT
many	TRBJ1-5	TRBD1	TRBV2	CASSLEGQGQGPQHF	TGTGCCAGCAGCCTCGAGGGACAGGGTCAGGGGCCCCAGCATTTT
NA	TRBJ2-1	NA	TRBV5-1	CASSLSGESYNEQFF	TGCGCCAGCAGCTTATCGGGAGAATCCTACAATGAGCAGTTCTTC
NA	TRBJ1-1	TRBD1	TRBV28	CASIPYPQGGGYTEAFF	TGTGCCAGCATCCCCTACCCGCAGGGGGGAGGATACACTGAAGCTTTCTTT
NA	TRBJ1-1	NA	TRBV4-2	CASSRTEYTEAFF	TGTGCCAGCAGCCGAACAGAGTACACTGAAGCTTTCTTT
NA	TRBJ1-4	NA	TRBV28	CASTPGSPNEKLFF	TGTGCCAGCACCCCGGGGAGTCCTAATGAAAAACTGTTTTTT